This passage covers 10 T cell receptor beta chains from one sample sequenced in a study of cytomegalovirus exposure and HLA in healthy donors. PCR involved 60 Vbeta and 13 Jbeta primers. The table came from immunoSEQ multiplex PCR; TCRdb's copy has only in-frame clones and leaves some out. Of fewer than 90,000 clones detected, around 74% appear once; the ten largest clones hold about 9.4%. Sequencing was performed on PBMCs. The origin of the receptors is a man younger than 45 in good health and CMV-seropositive.

The V and J genes are TRBV19 and TRBJ1-6; possible D gene TRBD1, 6 bases. The ends were cut back, 6 bases at V and 5 bases at J, with 11 bases in the middle. The germline gives CDR1 LNHDA, CDR2 SQIVND (reference sequence). The CDR3 runs to 14 residues. The CDR3 DNA reads as TGTGCCAGTAGCACGGACAGCAATAATTCACCCCTCCACTTT. Its translation is CASSTDSNNSPLHF. Combining the CDR3 with reference TRBV19 and TRBJ1-6 gives the whole variable domain DGGITQSPKYLFRKEGQNVTLSCEQNLNHDAMYWYRQDPGQGLRLIYYSQIVNDFQKGDIAEGYSVSREKKESFPLTVTSAQKNPTAFYLCASSTDSNNSPLHFGNGTRLTVT.

This clone was picked up one time. This chain joins TRBV19 and TRBJ2-1, with a possible D match to TRBD2 (6 bases). The CDR3 is 12 amino acids. Germline V gene sequence: CDR1 LNHDA, CDR2 SQIVND (reference sequence). The V end lost 10 bases, the J end lost 4 bases, and 11 bases lay between the germline ends. The CDR3 nucleotides read TGTGCCACCGGGGGTTTGTACAATGAGCAGTTCTTC. This gives the protein CATGGLYNEQFF.

The chain recombines TRBV7-9 with TRBJ2-6, with 12 nucleotides matching TRBD2. V gave up 4 bases and J gave up 0 bases; unmatched junction bases: 4. The CDR3 covers 18 residues. Germline V gene lookup returns CDR1 SEHNR and CDR2 FQNEAQ (reference sequence). The CDR3 reads CASSSPTSGGSGANVLTF. The CDR3 DNA sequence: TGTGCCAGCAGCTCGCCGACTAGCGGGGGCTCTGGGGCCAACGTCCTGACTTTC.

This chain links TRBV11-2 with TRBJ2-5; 12 positions agree with TRBD2. Germline CDR1 reads SGHAT; CDR2 reads FQNNGV. V shed 0 bases and J 2 bases; nucleotides not matched to a gene: 13. The CDR3 is made up of 20 amino acids. CDR3 in DNA: TGTGCCAGCAGCTTAGATAGTAGTAGGTCTAGCGGGGGGGAACAAGAGACCCAGTACTTC. Translation: CASSLDSSRSSGGEQETQYF.

The chain combines TRBV7-6 with TRBJ2-1; no reliable D call. The germline gives CDR1 SGHVS, CDR2 FNYEAQ. Trimming removed 2 bases at V and 3 bases at J, with 11 bases between. There are 15 residues in the CDR3. The CDR3 nucleotides read TGTGCCAGCAGCTTATCCCAAAGCGTCTACAATGAGCAGTTCTTC. Protein sequence: CASSLSQSVYNEQFF.

The chain employs TRBV9 and TRBJ1-2; D is possibly TRBD1 (5 bases). Trimming took off 0 bases at V and 4 bases at J, with 16 bases between the two ends. The germline V gene has CDR1 SGDLS and CDR2 YYNGEE. This CDR3 contains 16 residues. The CDR3: CASSVAEDSEFYGYTF. The DNA for the CDR3 is TGTGCCAGCAGCGTAGCTGAAGACAGCGAATTCTATGGCTACACCTTC.

The V gene is TRBV6-5, the J gene TRBJ1-2; 9 positions agree with TRBD1. This CDR3 comprises 14 residues. Germline lookup yields CDR1 MNHEY and CDR2 SVGAGI. V lost 6 bases to trimming and J lost 5 bases; unmatched junction nucleotides: 7. CDR3 in DNA: TGTGCCAGCAGGGGACAGGGTGCGCGATATGGCTACACCTTC. Translating it yields CASRGQGARYGYTF.

This sequence joins TRBV10-1 and TRBJ2-3, with 11 nucleotides matching TRBD2. The germline V gene encodes CDR1 WNHNN and CDR2 SYGVQD (reference sequence). The CDR3 is 14 amino acids. V gave up 9 bases and J gave up 4 bases; unmatched junction bases: 6. CDR3: CASPSGGLPDTQYF. CDR3 nucleotides: TGCGCCAGTCCTAGCGGGGGGTTGCCAGATACGCAGTATTTT.

The J gene is TRBJ2-7, the V gene TRBV7-6; 8 nucleotides agree with TRBD1. Germline V gene sequence: CDR1 SGHVS, CDR2 FNYEAQ. CDR3 length: 16 residues. Trimming at V came to 7 bases and at J to 5 bases, leaving 16 bases not matched to a gene. The CDR3 DNA reads as TGTGCCAGCACCCCTAGTCCCCAGGGGGCTTCCAACGAGCAGTACTTC. Protein product: CASTPSPQGASNEQYF.

This clone appeared once. V is TRBV9 and J is TRBJ1-3, with a possible D match to TRBD1 (5 bases). Trimming removed 6 bases at V and 1 base at J, with 20 bases between. Germline V CDR1 and CDR2: SGDLS, YYNGEE. There are 17 residues in the CDR3. The CDR3 sequence: CASTTGEGTISGNTIYF. The CDR3, as DNA: TGTGCCAGCACTACCGGGGAGGGGACTATTTCTGGAAACACCATATATTTT.